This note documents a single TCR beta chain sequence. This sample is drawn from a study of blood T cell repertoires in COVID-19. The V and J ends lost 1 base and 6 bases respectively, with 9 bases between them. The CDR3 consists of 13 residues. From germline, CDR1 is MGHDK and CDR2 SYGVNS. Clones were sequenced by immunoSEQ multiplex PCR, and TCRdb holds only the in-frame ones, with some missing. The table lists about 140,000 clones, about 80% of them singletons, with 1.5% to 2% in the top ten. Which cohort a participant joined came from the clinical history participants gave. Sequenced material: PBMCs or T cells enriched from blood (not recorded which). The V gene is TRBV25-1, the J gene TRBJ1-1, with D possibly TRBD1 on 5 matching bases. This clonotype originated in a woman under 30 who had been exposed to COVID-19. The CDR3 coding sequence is TGTGCCAGCAGTGAATGGCAGGGATCTGAAGCTTTCTTT. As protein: CASSEWQGSEAFF.